The 10 T cell receptor beta chains in this list originate from one sample, sequenced in a study of shared clonotypes between healthy human individuals. As defined, naive CD8 cells were CD45RO-negative and positively selected for CCR7, with terminally differentiated effector memory CD45RA+ cells excluded. The data were produced by immunoSEQ multiplex PCR, yet TCRdb's version contains in-frame clones alone and is incomplete. Counted here are about 2.1 million clones, roughly 91% occurring once; the ten biggest clones make up around 1.7%. Sequencing was performed on naive CD8+ T cells from PBMCs. These TCRs come from a man aged 18 to 29 in good health. Some clones in this sample may be carry-over from other donors' samples.

The chain uses TRBV2 and TRBJ1-5; D unclear. The germline gives CDR1 SNHLY, CDR2 FYNNEI. V lost 1 base, J lost 7 bases, and 14 bases lay in between. The CDR3 length is 15 residues. Written as DNA, the CDR3 is TGTGCCAGCAGTGAAGTCGTGTCCCTGGACCAGCCCCAGCATTTT. Protein: CASSEVVSLDQPQHF.

The genes are TRBV18 and TRBJ2-3; 7 bases map to TRBD1. CDR3 length equals 15 residues. Germline CDR1 is KGHSH and CDR2 is LQKENI. Trimming removed 3 bases from V and 6 bases from J; junction bases left unmatched: 9. The CDR3 here is CASSPGDRLRDTQYF. In DNA, the CDR3 is TGTGCCAGCTCACCCGGGGACAGACTCAGGGATACGCAGTATTTT.

V is TRBV13 and J is TRBJ2-7, with TRBD1 matching over 10 bases. CDR1 PRHDT and CDR2 FYEKMQ come from the germline V gene (reference sequence). Trimming cost V 2 bases and J 3 bases; bases outside gene matches: 7. The CDR3 runs to 16 residues. The CDR3 sequence is CASSLSGTGVHYEQYF. The CDR3 DNA follows: TGTGCCAGCAGCTTATCCGGGACAGGGGTACACTACGAGCAGTACTTC.

The chain combines TRBV11-2 with TRBJ1-5; D is unresolved. The CDR3 totals 15 residues. V dropped 1 base and J dropped 2 bases, with 9 bases sitting between them. The V gene's germline CDR1 is SGHAT and CDR2 FQNNGV. CDR3 nucleotides: TGTGCCAGCAGCTTAGGCGTTCAGGGCAATCAGCCCCAGCATTTT. Its protein product is CASSLGVQGNQPQHF.

This clone came up once. This chain uses TRBV10-2 with TRBJ1-5; possibly TRBD1 for D (6 bases). Deletions cut 8 bases from V and 6 bases from J, with 17 bases between. CDR3 length: 14 amino acids. Germline CDR1 is WSHSY and CDR2 is SAAADI. The CDR3 DNA follows: TGCGCCAGCGGGGGGGCGGGGGCAAGTCAGCCCCAGCATTTT. It is translated as CASGGAGASQPQHF.

Concerning this clone itself: Other DNA sequences of this sample code for an identical CDR3. This sequence joins TRBV9 and TRBJ2-2; D is possibly TRBD1 or TRBD2 (5 bases each). The CDR3 contains 12 residues. The V gene's germline CDR1 is SGDLS and CDR2 YYNGEE. V lost 4 bases and J lost 6, with 7 bases in between. This CDR3 is CASSTGPGELFF. As DNA, the CDR3 is TGTGCCAGCAGCACGGGGCCCGGGGAGCTGTTTTTT.

This clone has a single count. The CDR3 region is CASSLLGGLADTQYF. The CDR3 DNA reads TGTGCCAGCAGTTTATTGGGGGGGCTCGCAGATACGCAGTATTTT. This sequence joins TRBV27 and TRBJ2-3; weak D call: TRBD2 (7 bases). The CDR3 runs to 15 residues. Trimming stripped 1 base from V and 4 bases from J, with 12 bases between. The V gene's germline CDR1 is MNHEY and CDR2 SMNVEV (reference sequence).

The gene calls are TRBV27 and TRBJ1-2; a weak D match, TRBD1 (5 bases). Trimming pared 2 bases from V and 5 bases from J, leaving 12 bases between. The germline CDR1 and CDR2 sequences are MNHEY and SMNVEV (reference sequence). The CDR3 is 14 amino acids. The CDR3 nucleotides are TGTGCCAGCAGTTTAAGGGGCGGCACTTATGGCTACACCTTC. It is translated as CASSLRGGTYGYTF.

The sample holds a few counts of this clone. The chain has TRBV7-9 and TRBJ1-1; maybe TRBD1 (5 bases). V was cut by 4 bases and J by 0 bases, with 15 bases left in between. The CDR3 spans 16 residues. Germline CDR1 is SEHNR and CDR2 is FQNEAQ (reference sequence). The CDR3 DNA reads TGTGCCAGCAGCTATCGGACATACTCCATGAACACTGAAGCTTTCTTT. Protein product: CASSYRTYSMNTEAFF.

This sequence joins TRBV19 and TRBJ2-1; D is possibly TRBD1 or TRBD2 (5 bases each). Per germline, CDR1 LNHDA and CDR2 SQIVND (reference sequence). The CDR3 loop spans 14 amino acids. Trimming pared 5 bases from V and 3 bases from J, leaving 11 bases between. CDR3 amino acids: CASSLGEIYNEQFF. The CDR3 DNA reads TGTGCCAGTAGTTTGGGGGAGATCTACAATGAGCAGTTCTTC.